These T cell receptor beta chains were read from a single sample in a study of long-term antiretroviral therapy in people with HIV. Sequencing was performed with immunoSEQ multiplex PCR; in TCRdb, only in-frame clones are kept and a portion is missing. The repertoire holds approximately 17,000 clones, with about 80% as singletons. This sample comprised unsorted PBMCs, obtained 1.5 years before starting antiretroviral therapy. Every receptor here comes from a woman between 45 and 65 years old with HIV. Each CDR3 is given with its conserved first and last residue. The D gene is left open where the match is weak. Not all rows give a size; the values are once, few, many and, for expanded clones, a class.

D gene: -
J gene: TRBJ1-2
V gene: TRBV2
CDR3 length: 13
clone size: few
CDR3 protein: CASSRSTNYGYTF
CDR3 DNA: TGTGCCAGCAGTAGGAGTACTAACTATGGCTACACCTTC

D gene: -
J gene: TRBJ2-7
V gene: TRBV5-1
CDR3 length: 14
clone size: -
CDR3 protein: CASSFTTSSDEQYF
CDR3 DNA: TGCGCCAGCAGCTTCACAACTTCAAGCGACGAGCAGTACTTC

D gene: -
J gene: TRBJ1-1
V gene: TRBV20-1
CDR3 length: 11
clone size: few
CDR3 protein: CSDIEGTEAFF
CDR3 DNA: TGCAGTGATATCGAGGGAACTGAAGCTTTCTTT

D gene: -
J gene: TRBJ1-1
V gene: TRBV10-3
CDR3 length: 15
clone size: -
CDR3 protein: CAISESRGMNTEAFF
CDR3 DNA: TGTGCCATCAGTGAGTCTCGGGGAATGAACACTGAAGCTTTCTTT

D gene: -
J gene: TRBJ2-5
V gene: TRBV27
CDR3 length: 14
clone size: -
CDR3 protein: CASSLFWGSETQYF
CDR3 DNA: TGTGCCAGCAGTTTATTTTGGGGTTCGGAGACCCAGTACTTC

D gene: -
J gene: TRBJ1-1
V gene: TRBV2
CDR3 length: 14
clone size: -
CDR3 protein: CASSVRDKNTEAFF
CDR3 DNA: TGTGCCAGCAGTGTCCGGGACAAGAACACTGAAGCTTTCTTT

D gene: -
J gene: TRBJ2-5
V gene: TRBV7-9
CDR3 length: 15
clone size: -
CDR3 protein: CASSPPRLDQETQYF
CDR3 DNA: TGTGCCAGCAGCCCCCCCAGACTGGACCAAGAGACCCAGTACTTC

D gene: -
J gene: TRBJ2-5
V gene: TRBV11-2
CDR3 length: 13
clone size: -
CDR3 protein: CASRPGGKETQYF
CDR3 DNA: TGTGCCAGCAGGCCGGGGGGCAAAGAGACCCAGTACTTC

D gene: -
J gene: TRBJ1-5
V gene: TRBV27
CDR3 length: 16
clone size: -
CDR3 protein: CASSLSEGGGNWPQHF
CDR3 DNA: TGTGCCAGCAGTTTATCGGAAGGGGGTGGCAATTGGCCCCAGCATTTT

D gene: -
J gene: TRBJ1-5
V gene: TRBV6-1
CDR3 length: 13
clone size: -
CDR3 protein: CASNEEEFQPQHF
CDR3 DNA: TGTGCCAGCAACGAGGAGGAGTTTCAGCCCCAGCATTTT

D gene: -
J gene: TRBJ1-1
V gene: TRBV5-1
CDR3 length: 15
clone size: -
CDR3 protein: CASSLATGSVTEAFF
CDR3 DNA: TGCGCCAGCAGCTTGGCTACAGGCTCGGTCACTGAAGCTTTCTTT

D gene: -
J gene: TRBJ2-1
V gene: TRBV5-1
CDR3 length: 16
clone size: -
CDR3 protein: CASSPRSESSYNEQFF
CDR3 DNA: TGCGCCAGCAGCCCGAGGTCGGAAAGCTCCTACAATGAGCAGTTCTTC

D gene: -
J gene: TRBJ1-4
V gene: TRBV21-1
CDR3 length: 14
clone size: -
CDR3 protein: CASSTTAPVEKLFF
CDR3 DNA: TGTGCCAGCAGCACGACAGCCCCAGTAGAAAAACTGTTTTTT

D gene: TRBD1
J gene: TRBJ2-4
V gene: TRBV30
CDR3 length: 16
clone size: medium-sized
CDR3 protein: CAWSLIGTGDKNIQYF
CDR3 DNA: TGTGCCTGGAGTTTAATTGGGACAGGTGATAAAAACATTCAGTACTTC

D gene: -
J gene: TRBJ1-1
V gene: TRBV15
CDR3 length: 13
clone size: -
CDR3 protein: CATSRENALEAFF
CDR3 DNA: TGTGCCACCAGCAGAGAAAATGCCCTAGAGGCTTTCTTT

D gene: -
J gene: TRBJ1-5
V gene: TRBV19
CDR3 length: 15
clone size: -
CDR3 protein: CASTQREGAIQPQHF
CDR3 DNA: TGTGCCAGTACCCAAAGGGAGGGAGCCATTCAGCCCCAGCATTTT

D gene: TRBD2
J gene: TRBJ2-7
V gene: TRBV11-2
CDR3 length: 15
clone size: once
CDR3 protein: CASSPSGTRQWGQYF
CDR3 DNA: TGTGCCAGCAGCCCGTCCGGGACTAGGCAATGGGGGCAGTACTTC

D gene: -
J gene: TRBJ1-1
V gene: TRBV7-9
CDR3 length: 16
clone size: -
CDR3 protein: CASSSTTVGMNTEAFF
CDR3 DNA: TGTGCCAGCAGCTCGACCACGGTGGGAATGAACACTGAAGCTTTCTTT

D gene: -
J gene: TRBJ1-4
V gene: TRBV21-1
CDR3 length: 17
clone size: once
CDR3 protein: CASSPRDRVPSNEKLFF
CDR3 DNA: TGTGCCAGCAGCCCCCGGGACAGGGTTCCATCTAATGAAAAACTGTTTTTT

D gene: -
J gene: TRBJ2-6
V gene: TRBV7-9
CDR3 length: 16
clone size: -
CDR3 protein: CASSLDKSSGANVLTF
CDR3 DNA: TGTGCCAGCAGCTTAGACAAGAGCTCTGGGGCCAACGTCCTGACTTTC

D gene: TRBD1
J gene: TRBJ1-2
V gene: TRBV6-6
CDR3 length: 14
clone size: -
CDR3 protein: CASSSTGQAYGYTF
CDR3 DNA: TGTGCCAGCAGTTCGACCGGACAGGCCTATGGCTACACCTTC

D gene: -
J gene: TRBJ1-6
V gene: TRBV11-2
CDR3 length: 15
clone size: -
CDR3 protein: CASSLGRGANSPLHF
CDR3 DNA: TGTGCCAGCAGCTTAGGGCGGGGAGCGAATTCACCCCTCCACTTT

D gene: TRBD2
J gene: TRBJ2-5
V gene: TRBV11-2
CDR3 length: 18
clone size: -
CDR3 protein: CASSPGVSMGLVGETQYF
CDR3 DNA: TGTGCCAGCAGCCCAGGGGTTAGTATGGGACTAGTCGGCGAGACCCAGTACTTC

D gene: TRBD1
J gene: TRBJ2-7
V gene: TRBV14
CDR3 length: 15
clone size: few
CDR3 protein: CASSRTGTGGYEQYF
CDR3 DNA: TGTGCCAGCAGTCGGACCGGGACAGGGGGATACGAGCAGTACTTC

D gene: TRBD1
J gene: TRBJ1-1
V gene: TRBV7-9
CDR3 length: 16
clone size: -
CDR3 protein: CASSLRDREWNTEAFF
CDR3 DNA: TGTGCCAGCAGCTTAAGGGACAGGGAGTGGAACACTGAAGCTTTCTTT

D gene: -
J gene: TRBJ2-3
V gene: TRBV7-9
CDR3 length: 14
clone size: -
CDR3 protein: CASSLNQGTDTQYF
CDR3 DNA: TGTGCCAGCAGCTTAAACCAGGGCACAGATACGCAGTATTTT

D gene: TRBD2
J gene: TRBJ2-6
V gene: TRBV9
CDR3 length: 18
clone size: -
CDR3 protein: CASSVAPAGGTGANVLTF
CDR3 DNA: TGTGCCAGCAGCGTAGCTCCGGCGGGGGGGACTGGGGCCAACGTCCTGACTTTC

D gene: TRBD1
J gene: TRBJ1-6
V gene: TRBV6-1
CDR3 length: 15
clone size: few
CDR3 protein: CASSAGTGGGSPLHF
CDR3 DNA: TGTGCCAGCAGTGCCGGGACAGGGGGTGGTTCACCCCTCCACTTT

D gene: TRBD1
J gene: TRBJ1-3
V gene: TRBV4-2
CDR3 length: 19
clone size: -
CDR3 protein: CASSQDLGQETSSGNTIYF
CDR3 DNA: TGTGCCAGCAGCCAAGATCTGGGACAGGAAACGAGCTCTGGAAACACCATATATTTT

D gene: -
J gene: TRBJ2-2
V gene: TRBV27
CDR3 length: 15
clone size: -
CDR3 protein: CASSLASPLSGELFF
CDR3 DNA: TGTGCCAGCAGTTTAGCCTCACCACTCTCCGGGGAGCTGTTTTTT

D gene: -
J gene: TRBJ1-5
V gene: TRBV6-5
CDR3 length: 14
clone size: -
CDR3 protein: CASSQTLFHQPQHF
CDR3 DNA: TGTGCCAGCAGTCAGACCTTATTTCATCAGCCCCAGCATTTT

D gene: TRBD2
J gene: TRBJ2-7
V gene: TRBV6-1
CDR3 length: 15
clone size: -
CDR3 protein: CASSEGSGGFYEQYF
CDR3 DNA: TGTGCCAGCAGTGAAGGTAGCGGGGGCTTCTACGAGCAGTACTTC

D gene: -
J gene: TRBJ1-1
V gene: TRBV7-2
CDR3 length: 12
clone size: -
CDR3 protein: CASSFGVTEAFF
CDR3 DNA: TGTGCCAGCAGCTTCGGGGTTACTGAAGCTTTCTTT

D gene: -
J gene: TRBJ2-4
V gene: TRBV15
CDR3 length: 14
clone size: -
CDR3 protein: CATSGWDAKNIQYF
CDR3 DNA: TGTGCCACCAGCGGCTGGGACGCTAAAAACATTCAGTACTTC

D gene: -
J gene: TRBJ1-6
V gene: TRBV5-6
CDR3 length: 13
clone size: -
CDR3 protein: CASSNSYNSPLHF
CDR3 DNA: TGTGCCAGCAGCAACTCCTATAATTCACCCCTCCACTTT

D gene: -
J gene: TRBJ1-1
V gene: TRBV10-3
CDR3 length: 14
clone size: -
CDR3 protein: CAISSGRPNTEAFF
CDR3 DNA: TGTGCCATCAGCTCGGGACGGCCGAACACTGAAGCTTTCTTT

D gene: -
J gene: TRBJ1-5
V gene: TRBV5-5
CDR3 length: 15
clone size: -
CDR3 protein: CASSLAGWAGQPQHF
CDR3 DNA: TGTGCCAGCAGCTTGGCCGGATGGGCTGGTCAGCCCCAGCATTTT

D gene: -
J gene: TRBJ1-5
V gene: TRBV30
CDR3 length: 13
clone size: -
CDR3 protein: CAWSEGENQPQHF
CDR3 DNA: TGTGCCTGGAGTGAAGGGGAGAATCAGCCCCAGCATTTT

D gene: -
J gene: TRBJ1-1
V gene: TRBV5-4
CDR3 length: 14
clone size: once
CDR3 protein: CASSLLGLNTEAFF
CDR3 DNA: TGTGCCAGCAGCTTGCTAGGGCTGAACACTGAAGCTTTCTTT

D gene: -
J gene: TRBJ2-1
V gene: TRBV19
CDR3 length: 17
clone size: -
CDR3 protein: CASSIGGLGYIGDEQFF
CDR3 DNA: TGTGCCAGTAGTATAGGTGGTCTGGGGTACATTGGGGATGAGCAGTTCTTC

D gene: -
J gene: TRBJ1-6
V gene: TRBV25-1
CDR3 length: 15
clone size: few
CDR3 protein: CASSEFRGAVSPLHF
CDR3 DNA: TGTGCCAGCAGTGAATTTCGGGGGGCGGTTTCACCCCTCCACTTT

D gene: TRBD2
J gene: TRBJ2-5
V gene: TRBV7-8
CDR3 length: 17
clone size: -
CDR3 protein: CASSFHGLAGGRETQYF
CDR3 DNA: TGTGCCAGCAGCTTCCATGGACTAGCGGGGGGGCGTGAGACCCAGTACTTC